This TCR beta chain was observed in a study of CXCR3-negative and CXCR3-positive naive CD8 T cells. Study-level points and caveats: The TRBV-TRBJ usage of naive CXCR3-negative and CXCR3-positive cells was similar, but that of memory cells differed. Similar levels of surface CD5 were seen between naive subsets; TCR strength was inferred from TRB CDR3 properties. Whereas both naive subsets had comparably high diversity, memory CD8+ cells had much lower diversity. Against CXCR3-negative naive cells, CXCR3-positive naive cells showed more hydrophobic TRB CDR3s.

Definition of naive CD8+ T cells rested on a CD45RO-CCR7+CD27+CD95- profile. The CDR3 runs 14 residues. The V gene's germline CDR1 is MDHEN and CDR2 SYDVKM. TRB cDNA was prepared as libraries by UMI-labeled 5' RACE. After re-calling the 5' RACE reads, TCRdb lists one entry per CDR3 protein, DNA absent. Found here are 130,000 to 150,000 distinct CDR3 sequences; the top ten clones hold approximately 0.27%. Regarding this clonotype: Its antigen remains unidentified.

The receptor was derived from a human donor in good health. Some clones in this sample may be carry-over from other donors' samples. V and J are TRBV28 and TRBJ2-7; TCRdb's D call of TRBD2 is untestable without DNA. Specimen: naive CXCR3+ CD8+ T cells from blood. The subset: CD45RO-CCR7+CD27+CD95- naive CD8+ T cells expressing CXCR3 (TNR3+). CDR3 residues: CASSLTGTMGEQYF.